This T cell receptor (beta chain) was captured in a study of CD8+ T cells in alopecia areata (dated by TCRdb to 2016 to 2018). The study in broad terms: Treated patients were enrolled in an open-label pilot trial of oral tofacitinib, 5 to 10 mg twice daily, for moderate-to-severe alopecia areata. Scalp clonality was compared among normal scalp (n=4), patchy alopecia areata scalp (n=8), and alopecia totalis/universalis scalp (n=8). The study used high-throughput TCRbeta sequencing to examine T cell clonal expansion in alopecia areata, in both the C3H/HeJ mouse model and human patients. The RNA source kit depended on sample type: the PAXgene miRNA kit for fixed scalp, the miRNeasy kit for PBMCs, and the RNeasy kit for mouse skin. Tofacitinib-treated patients had biopsies at baseline and at 4 and 24 weeks of treatment, with a later scalp biopsy in several patients. TCRbeta CDR3 regions were amplified by immunoSEQ multiplex PCR with 35 Vbeta forward and 13 Jbeta reverse primers. Patients stayed on tofacitinib for 6 to 18 months and then had 6 months of follow-up off drug so that delayed response and recurrence could be assessed. In humans, TCRbeta sequencing was performed on scalp tissue and on sorted CD4+ and CD8+ peripheral blood T cells from healthy controls and from patients with patchy or totalis/universalis alopecia areata. In treated patients, disease severity was measured using the SALT score, which gives the percentage of scalp surface area affected.

CDR1 and CDR2, per the germline V gene, are SGHVS and FQNEAQ. The junction shows trimming of 2 bases on V and 4 bases on J, plus 8 bases between the germline ends. The CDR3 spans 14 residues, from the cysteine through the phenylalanine. The sequence is cut down to CDR3 DNA, 42 bases in frame from base 1. Regarding this clone: Its target antigen remains unknown. It has no much larger one-base neighbor in the sample; base qualities were not kept.

The meaning of the sample's time point label: about 25 weeks on oral tofacitinib. The treatment or condition label, as the study defines it: oral pan-JAK inhibitor, 5-10 mg twice daily. Lesional scalp punch biopsies and peripheral blood were collected from alopecia areata patients. PBMCs were separated by density centrifugation and stained for CD3, CD4 and CD8, after which CD4+ and CD8+ T cells were sorted on a FACSAria. The paper's findings and limits, for the study overall: Compared with normal scalp, lesional scalp had higher clonality and more expanded CD8+ clones, particularly in alopecia totalis/universalis, a pattern that suggests antigenic drive. Shared TCR sequences between patients were less evident than in mice, which may be partly attributable to HLA diversity in the patient population. Many expanded lesional clones were found to persist in scalp and blood during tofacitinib treatment, and relapse after treatment cessation may be partly explained by this persistence. Scalp TCR repertoire analysis is complicated because resident alphabeta T cells in normal human skin are also sequenced, whereas mouse skin is dominated by gammadelta T cells. Because the treated cohort was small and had only one nonresponder, larger studies are needed to examine links between baseline CD8+ expansion and response. Tofacitinib significantly decreased scalp clonality and the number of expanded CD8+ clones among the top 100 scalp clones.

Libraries came from the immunoSEQ multiplex PCR assay. RNA was extracted from all samples and reverse transcribed into cDNA as template for TCR sequencing. SuperScript III was used to make first-strand cDNA, primed with a 2:1 mix of oligo-dT and random hexamers. Amplification bias was assessed with a synthetic immune receptor repertoire, and residual bias was removed computationally. The study's processing was this. Raw reads were preprocessed to remove errors, and CDR3 was defined according to IMGT conventions as the region from the conserved cysteine to phenylalanine. Clonality was calculated as 1 minus Shannon entropy normalized by log2 of the number of productive unique TCRs. Whether each scalp clone was CD4 or CD8 was inferred by checking scalp TCRbeta sequences against the CD4 and CD8 repertoires from sorted blood. TCRdb holds this immuneACCESS table with in-frame rearrangements only. Some clones are missing; in checked studies, unresolved V genes explain under half, and the rest has no known cause. V, J and clone size derive from that table, while D and trimming were established from the DNA sequence. Here the sample has 150,000 to 200,000 clones; about 60% occur a single time. 10% to 15% of the sample rests with the top ten.

Recombination joined TRBV7-8 with TRBJ2-2, with a tentative D gene TRBD2 over 6 matching bases. The source was CD8+ T cells sorted from blood, collected at week 24, from a patient treated with tofacitinib. This receptor was identified in a human donor with alopecia areata. The nucleotide sequence is given as TGTGCCAGCAGCTTAACCGGGGGCACCGGGGAGCTGTTTTTT. Its translation reads: CASSLTGGTGELFF.